This TCR beta chain is drawn from a study of shared clonotypes between healthy human individuals (dated by TCRdb to about 2020). Study-level background: The cohort included three men and a couple of women between 18 and 49 years of age. Each donor's leukapheresis produced roughly between roughly 0.85 and 10 billion PBMCs. To estimate repertoire size and how much clonotype sharing occurs between individuals, the study deeply sequenced the blood TCR repertoires of 4 to 6 healthy adults. For each donor, three plates each were used for CD4 naive and CD4 memory, two plates were used for CD8 naive, and one plate was used for CD8 memory. To increase sequencing depth and limit assay-specific biases, different laboratories used diverse techniques to prepare libraries and sequence TCR repertoires.

A remark on this clone: It has no known antigen specificity. Nothing much larger sits one base from this clone, and base qualities are not available.

TCR CDR3 regions were amplified from genomic DNA by multiplex PCR using the deep immunoSEQ assay. Genomic DNA extracted from each cell subset was distributed evenly over all wells of several immunoSEQ 96-well plates, and each plate served as one replicate. Each replicate PCR for sorted subsets received about 220 ng genomic DNA, equal to about 29,000 T cell genomes. Purified libraries were quantified with a Qubit 3.0 fluorometer, sized on a Bioanalyzer 2100, and re-quantified with the KAPA Library Quantification kit. A separate single-read 150-cycle Illumina NextSeq 550 flow cell was used to sequence each immunoSEQ 96-well plate. The study's own analysis went as follows. Because the immunoSEQ output held only junctional sequences and lacked quality scores, the filtering could not match the filtering applied to full-length reads. To assign V/J genes and CDR3, sequences were annotated against IMGT germline references using PyIR, a Python wrapper for IgBLAST v1.9. Reads with weak V/J assignments (E-value above 1e-6), missing CDR3, stop codons, out-of-frame junctions, or ambiguous translated residues were removed. A V3J clonotype was defined by an identical inferred V gene, J gene, and CDR3 amino acid sequence. Percentage overlap between repertoires was computed as shared unique clonotypes divided by the size of the smaller repertoire. Richness of each repertoire was evaluated using RTK rarefaction, the Chao1 estimator, and Recon v2.1 estimates of unobserved clonotypes. Generation probabilities were computed with OLGA for all TCRbeta clonotypes obtained by the gDNA method from a few donors. Here the immuneACCESS table is served through TCRdb, limited to in-frame sequences with V and J called. Missing clones are a known gap in these copies; in checked studies unresolved V genes cover under half, and the rest lacks a known reason. V, J and clone size are taken as reported in that table, and D and trimming were inferred from the DNA itself. The sample table records 950,000 to 1,100,000 clones; about 75% of these occur just once. The ten largest clones capture approximately 1.5% of the sample.

What the research found in general, with its limitations: Sampling was limited to blood, and TCR repertoires in tissue likely differ from TCR repertoires in blood. Because the study included only a small number of donors, the genetic and exposure-history diversity represented was limited. Incomplete sequencing was indicated by rarefaction of sorted-subset datasets, despite the large sequencing depth. Sharing across a few donors was observed for around 5% of naive CD4, over 3% of naive CD8, 2% to 2.5% of memory CD4, and about 0.4% of memory CD8 clonotypes. Estimated clonotype richness was generally larger for naive than for memory subsets. Pairwise subsampling indicated that sequencing depth was expected to affect the degree of clonotype sharing among donors. Clonotypes shared by all four sorted-subset donors showed higher generation probabilities than non-shared clonotypes.

The donors were healthy, HIV-negative adults who had no recently reported acute infections or vaccinations. Only Caucasian adults living in Nashville, Tennessee, USA were represented among the donors. CD4+ T cells were enriched through magnetic negative selection, after which naive cells were positively selected on CD45RA and the remaining negative fraction served as the memory subset. Blood was obtained by leukapheresis, after which PBMCs were separated by Ficoll-Histopaque density gradient centrifugation and cryopreserved in liquid nitrogen vapor phase. Purity and quantity of every magnetically sorted T cell population were checked by analytical flow cytometry. Each sorted fraction had its genomic DNA isolated and then quantified by UV absorbance on a Nanodrop 2000c. The CDR3 has 11 amino acids, counting the end cysteine and phenylalanine. The only DNA kept is the CDR3, 33 bases in frame from the first base. Deletion took 6 bases off V and 6 bases off J, with a span of 8 bases between the germline ends. From a lookup of the germline V gene, CDR1 and CDR2 are MNHNS and SASEGT.

The specimen was memory CD4+ T cells sorted from blood. The cell subset or site label corresponds to: CD45RA-negative fraction. This receptor was obtained from a man between 18 and 35 years old in good health. The chain is made from TRBV6-1 and TRBJ1-2, with an unclear D gene assignment. The nucleotide sequence is TGTGCCAGCAGGGGTCCCGATGGCTACACCTTC. Its translation reads: CASRGPDGYTF.